Here is one T cell receptor beta chain with its context. Germline CDR1 LNHNV, CDR2 YYDKDF (reference sequence). The CDR3 length is 15 residues. V shed 3 bases and J shed 0 bases, with 9 bases lying between them. The data are from a study of blood T cell repertoires in COVID-19. Whole-study context: Sites across the United States, Italy and Spain contributed samples from acute and convalescent COVID-19.

Authors' analysis steps: Amplification of reference gene primers provided the estimated nucleated cell counts. TCRdb keeps only in-frame clones here, not all; method: immunoSEQ multiplex PCR. From that table come the V and J calls and clone size; the DNA was used to work out D and trimming. The repertoire holds roughly 78,000 clones, with 70% to 90% as singletons. The material sequenced was peripheral blood. The receptor comes from a woman aged 80 or older with acute or convalescent COVID-19. The chain employs TRBV15 and TRBJ1-5, with D perhaps TRBD1 (6 bases). CDR3 protein: CATSSHRDSNQPQHF. DNA for the CDR3: TGTGCCACCAGCAGTCACAGGGATAGCAATCAGCCCCAGCATTTT.